Shown below are 5 T cell receptor beta chains from a single sample sequenced in a study of T cells in Graves' hyperthyroidism and ophthalmopathy. RNA transcripts provided the source from which TCR beta CDR3 regions were amplified. With the HTBI primer set, the TCR CDR3 went through a first round of RT-PCR. A single record per CDR3 protein comes from TCRdb applying MiXCR to the multiplex PCR reads. The sample holds about 270,000 distinct CDR3 sequences, about 20% seen once. Material for sequencing was blood. These receptor sequences come from a man aged 30-40 years with Graves' ophthalmopathy.

The sample holds a few counts of this clonotype. The chain links TRBV15 to TRBJ1-5; TRBD1 might be the D (5 bases). Germline lookup yields CDR1 LNHNV and CDR2 YYDKDF (reference sequence). This CDR3 is 15 amino acids long. V was clipped by 0 bases and J by 4 bases, with 10 bases between them. The CDR3 DNA sequence: TGTGCCACCAGCAGAGATAGTCGGGGGAATCAGCCCCAGCATTTT. Translating it yields CATSRDSRGNQPQHF.

The chain has TRBV7-2 and TRBJ1-2; D remains ambiguous. CDR3 length: 14 residues. V was trimmed by 6 bases and J by 8 bases, leaving 19 bases between them. The germline V gene has CDR1 SGHTA and CDR2 FQGNSA. The CDR3 DNA reads TGTGCCAGCAGACGAACAAGGCCCTCCGGGGGCTACACCTTC. Amino acids: CASRRTRPSGGYTF.

Only a few counts were recorded for this clonotype. This chain links TRBV5-5 with TRBJ2-7, with a weak D call TRBD1 (5 bases). Deletions cut 1 base from V and 1 base from J, with 9 bases between. Per the germline V gene, CDR1 is SGHKS and CDR2 is YYEKEE (reference sequence). CDR3 length equals 14 residues. As DNA, the CDR3 is TGTGCCAGCAGCTTGCATACAGGTTCCTACGAGCAGTACTTC. It translates to CASSLHTGSYEQYF. Based on the CDR3 plus reference TRBV5-5 and TRBJ2-7, the full variable domain is DAGVTQSPTHLIKTRGQQVTLRCSPISGHKSVSWYQQVLGQGPQFIFQYYEKEERGRGNFPDRFSARQFPNYSSELNVNALLLGDSALYLCASSLHTGSYEQYFGPGTRLTVT.

This clonotype has more than one count but fewer than ten. V and J are TRBV27 and TRBJ2-2; the match to TRBD1 covers 9 bases. After removal of 4 bases from V and 4 bases from J, the junction contained 7 bases not matched to a gene. CDR3 size: 16 residues. CDR1 is MNHEY and CDR2 is SMNVEV in the germline V gene (reference sequence). The CDR3 sequence is CASSSTGTGFTGELFF. DNA of the CDR3: TGTGCCAGCAGTTCAACCGGGACAGGGTTCACCGGGGAGCTGTTTTTT.

This clonotype was seen ten or more times. The V and J genes are TRBV11-2 and TRBJ2-5, with TRBD1 matching over 7 bases. The CDR3 runs to 15 residues. From germline, CDR1 is SGHAT and CDR2 FQNNGV. Trimming cost V 1 base and J 3 bases; bases outside gene matches: 5. CDR3 residues: CASSLAPGTEETQYF. Written as DNA, the CDR3 is TGTGCCAGCAGCTTAGCTCCCGGGACAGAAGAGACCCAGTACTTC.